The 12 T cell receptor beta chains below were found in one sample sequenced in a study of T cell changes during pregnancy in multiple sclerosis. TCRdb's copy holds only in-frame clones and misses some; the assay was immunoSEQ multiplex PCR. The sample shows fewer than 85,000 clones, about 95% of them seen only once. Sequenced here: peripheral blood, sampled in the second trimester of pregnancy. The receptors shown here come from a female donor with multiple sclerosis, enrolled in a pregnancy study.

This chain connects TRBV27 to TRBJ1-1; TRBD1 is a possible D gene (6 bases). The CDR3 loop spans 14 amino acids. The germline V gene encodes CDR1 MNHEY and CDR2 SMNVEV (reference sequence). Trimming stripped 5 bases from V and 1 base from J, with 11 bases between. CDR3 in DNA: TGTGCCAGCAGTAGGGGGGGGCCGAACACTGAAGCTTTCTTT. Translation: CASSRGGPNTEAFF.

The CDR3 is CASSHLGLAGEETQYF. The CDR3 region has the DNA TGTGCCAGCTCCCACCTGGGACTAGCGGGAGAAGAGACCCAGTACTTC. The chain recombines TRBV18 with TRBJ2-5; 14 bases match TRBD2. The CDR3 is 16 amino acids. Trimming took 6 bases from V and 3 from J; bases not matched to a gene: 6. CDR1 KGHSH and CDR2 LQKENI come from the germline V gene.

The V and J genes are TRBV28 and TRBJ1-2, with 7 nucleotides matching TRBD1. V lost 6 bases, J lost 0 bases, and 4 bases stayed unmatched. The germline V gene has CDR1 MDHEN and CDR2 SYDVKM. The CDR3 contains 14 residues. The CDR3 DNA reads as TGTGCCAGCAGGACAGGGTCAGCTAACTATGGCTACACCTTC. Translating gives CASRTGSANYGYTF.

The chain carries TRBV9 and TRBJ2-2; TRBD2 agrees at 7 bases. The CDR3 contains 17 residues. Germline V lookup: CDR1 SGDLS, CDR2 YYNGEE. The V gene end was trimmed by 4 bases and the J gene end by 5 bases; junction bases not matched to a gene: 14. CDR3 residues: CASSTPNRLAPTGELFF. In DNA, the CDR3 is TGTGCCAGCAGCACCCCTAATCGACTAGCTCCAACCGGGGAGCTGTTTTTT.

The CDR3: CATSNDRADQPQHF. In nucleotides, the CDR3 is TGTGCCACCTCGAATGACAGGGCAGATCAGCCCCAGCATTTT. The V gene is TRBV19, the J gene TRBJ1-5; 7 nucleotides match TRBD1. With V trimmed by 10 bases and J by 5 bases, 11 bases remained unmatched. CDR1 is LNHDA, CDR2 SQIVND, per germline (reference sequence). CDR3 length: 14 residues. Complete variable domain (other parts from reference TRBV19 and TRBJ1-5): DGGITQSPKYLFRKEGQNVTLSCEQNLNHDAMYWYRQDPGQGLRLIYYSQIVNDFQKGDIAEGYSVSREKKESFPLTVTSAQKNPTAFYLCATSNDRADQPQHFGDGTRLSIL.

The CDR3 loop is CAIEEDRTSTDTQYF. The CDR3 DNA is TGTGCCATCGAAGAGGACAGGACTAGCACAGATACGCAGTATTTT. The chain joins TRBV15 to TRBJ2-3; 7 nucleotides align to TRBD1. J gave up 0 bases and V 10 bases, and 10 bases lay outside the gene matches. Germline CDR1 is LNHNV and CDR2 is YYDKDF (reference sequence). The CDR3 is made up of 15 amino acids.

The chain combines TRBV30 with TRBJ2-7, with D uncertain. With 3 bases removed from V and 6 bases from J, the gap between germline ends came to 9 bases. The germline V gene encodes CDR1 GTSNPN and CDR2 SVGIG (reference sequence). This CDR3 spans 11 amino acids. The CDR3 loop is CAWSRPGEQYF. CDR3 nucleotides: TGTGCCTGGAGCCGACCGGGCGAGCAGTACTTC.

The chain recombines TRBV19 with TRBJ1-5, with no clear D. Germline assignment: CDR1 LNHDA and CDR2 SQIVND (reference sequence). Trimming shortened V by 4 bases and J by 14 bases, and 18 bases separated the two germline ends. CDR3 length: 13 residues. The CDR3 protein is CASSRSSYEGEHF. The CDR3, as DNA: TGTGCCAGTAGTAGGTCCTCATATGAGGGCGAGCATTTT.

The chain couples TRBV15 to TRBJ1-2; TRBD1 matches at 8 bases. V trimming: 5 bases; J trimming: 2 bases; junction bases outside the gene matches: 13. Germline values: CDR1 LNHNV, CDR2 YYDKDF (reference sequence). The length of the CDR3 is 17 residues. The CDR3 DNA follows: TGTGCCACCAGCGTCCACGACAGGGGTTTGTCCAACTATGGCTACACCTTC. As protein: CATSVHDRGLSNYGYTF.

The chain has TRBV9 and TRBJ2-1; perhaps TRBD2 as D (5 bases). The CDR3 is 13 residues long. Germline V gene sequence: CDR1 SGDLS, CDR2 YYNGEE. Trimming cost V 5 bases and J 9 bases, with 15 bases left between them. This CDR3 is CASRSLGFGEQFF. In nucleotides, the CDR3 is TGTGCCAGCAGATCACTAGGGTTCGGTGAGCAGTTCTTC.

V is TRBV5-5 and J is TRBJ1-2, with 7 positions matching TRBD1. The CDR3 length is 17 residues. With V trimmed by 3 bases and J by 2 bases, 13 bases remained unmatched. From germline, CDR1 is SGHKS and CDR2 YYEKEE (reference sequence). The CDR3 region has the DNA TGTGCCAGCAGCTCGCATTGGCGGCAAGGGGGCAACTATGGCTACACCTTC. Translated, it gives CASSSHWRQGGNYGYTF.

This clone appeared a single time. The chain is built from TRBV4-1 and TRBJ2-3; 10 nucleotides match TRBD2. The CDR3 has 14 amino acids. With V trimmed by 6 bases and J by 6 bases, 6 bases remained unmatched. Germline CDR1 reads MGHRA; CDR2 reads YSYEKL. CDR3: CASREREGGDTQYF. As DNA, the CDR3 is TGCGCCAGCAGGGAGCGGGAGGGCGGGGATACGCAGTATTTT.